The rows below give T cell receptor beta chains drawn from one sample of a study of T cell repertoires in cytomegalovirus infection. Via MiXCR, TCRdb re-called the reads, giving one row per CDR3 protein. The data show around 550,000 distinct CDR3 sequences, with roughly 29% seen just once and roughly an eighth held by the top ten. Sequenced material: PBMCs. These receptors were collected from a human donor in good health (CMV status not recorded). Some clones in this sample may be carry-over from other donors' samples. The CDR3 runs from the conserved cysteine through the conserved F or W. A D gene is named only where the DNA matches it firmly. Not every row has a clone size; where given, it reads once, few, many or a size class.

J | V | D | size | CDR3 | DNA
TRBJ1-2 | TRBV7-2 | NA | NA | CASSLGGGVTSYGYTF | TGTGCCAGCAGCTTGGGGGGGGGGGTAACTTCCTATGGCTACACCTTC
TRBJ1-2 | TRBV19 | NA | NA | CASSGLYTF | TGTGCCAGTAGTGGCCTCTACACCTTC
TRBJ2-3 | TRBV5-6 | TRBD2 | NA | CASTRTLAGGTDTQYF | TGTGCCAGCACCCGAACACTAGCGGGAGGCACAGATACGCAGTATTTT
TRBJ1-1 | TRBV20-1 | TRBD1 | once | CSARDRDRERTSAFF | TGCAGTGCTAGAGATCGGGACAGGGAACGTACTTCGGCTTTCTTT
TRBJ2-1 | TRBV19 | TRBD2 | once | CASSAVSGRARGEQFF | TGTGCCAGTAGTGCCGTCAGCGGGAGGGCCAGAGGGGAGCAGTTCTTC
TRBJ2-4 | TRBV7-2 | TRBD2 | many | CASSKRGLAEGIQYF | TGTGCCAGCAGCAAACGGGGACTAGCGGAGGGTATTCAGTACTTC
TRBJ1-2 | TRBV18 | TRBD1 | NA | CASSTDRGVDGYTF | TGTGCCAGCTCAACGGACAGGGGGGTCGATGGCTACACCTTC
TRBJ2-7 | TRBV6-2/TRBV6-3 | NA | many | CASSGQSYEQYF | TGTGCCAGCAGTGGACAGTCATACGAGCAGTACTTC
TRBJ2-5 | TRBV29-1 | NA | once | CSVRGQGQETQYF | TGCAGCGTCCGTGGACAAGGACAAGAGACCCAGTACTTC
TRBJ2-3 | TRBV24-1 | NA | NA | CATSDFGGARNTQYF | TGTGCCACCAGTGATTTCGGCGGGGCGCGAAATACGCAGTATTTT
TRBJ1-1 | TRBV4-2 | NA | few | CASSQEEMGNTEAFF | TGTGCCAGCAGCCAAGAAGAGATGGGGAACACTGAAGCTTTCTTT
TRBJ2-1 | TRBV25-1 | NA | NA | CASSEFHEQFF | TGTGCCAGCAGTGAATTCCATGAGCAGTTCTTC
TRBJ2-7 | TRBV7-6 | NA | few | CASSFHRLSSYEQYF | TGTGCCAGCAGCTTTCATCGGCTGAGCTCCTACGAGCAGTACTTC
TRBJ1-4 | TRBV28 | NA | NA | CASSLPGATNEKLFF | TGTGCCAGCAGTTTACCGGGGGCAACTAATGAAAAACTGTTTTTT
TRBJ2-1 | TRBV19 | TRBD1 | few | CASTRQGLNNEQFF | TGTGCCAGTACTAGACAGGGGTTGAACAATGAGCAGTTCTTC
TRBJ2-7 | TRBV28 | TRBD1 | NA | CASSLSGTGSNEQYF | TGTGCCAGCAGTTTATCCGGGACAGGGTCCAACGAGCAGTACTTC
TRBJ1-1 | TRBV28 | NA | few | CASRRWPSGAFF | TGTGCCAGCAGGCGATGGCCCTCAGGAGCTTTCTTT
TRBJ1-2 | TRBV2 | NA | once | CASSVGAVNYGYTF | TGTGCCAGCAGCGTTGGAGCAGTGAACTATGGCTACACCTTC
TRBJ1-2 | TRBV7-2 | NA | NA | CASSLGGGGSNYGYTF | TGTGCCAGCAGCTTAGGGGGCGGGGGTTCCAACTATGGCTACACCTTC
TRBJ2-3 | TRBV7-3 | NA | few | CASSKSQDTQYF | TGTGCCAGCAGCAAGAGCCAAGATACGCAGTATTTT
TRBJ1-4 | TRBV5-1 | NA | NA | CASSLGGPGEKLFF | TGCGCCAGCAGCTTGGGCGGGCCAGGAGAAAAACTGTTTTTT
TRBJ2-1 | TRBV7-2 | TRBD2 | many | CASREPGTSGSNEQFF | TGTGCCAGCAGGGAACCCGGGACTAGCGGGAGTAATGAGCAGTTCTTC
TRBJ2-5 | TRBV5-1 | TRBD2 | NA | CASSSSSGREETQYF | TGCGCCAGCAGCTCCTCTAGCGGGAGAGAAGAGACCCAGTACTTC
TRBJ1-1 | TRBV7-9 | NA | few | CASKGQPNTEAFF | TGTGCCAGCAAAGGACAGCCGAACACTGAAGCTTTCTTT
TRBJ2-1 | TRBV29-1 | NA | NA | CSVVPGTNEQFF | TGCAGCGTTGTCCCCGGGACTAATGAGCAGTTCTTC
TRBJ1-5 | TRBV28 | NA | many | CASNLRGTNQPQHF | TGTGCCAGCAACCTGAGGGGTACTAATCAGCCCCAGCATTTT
TRBJ1-2 | TRBV24-1 | TRBD1 | NA | CATSAAGQAYGYTF | TGTGCCACCAGTGCCGCGGGACAGGCCTATGGCTACACCTTC
TRBJ2-5 | TRBV29-1 | TRBD2 | few | CSVPGLAGETQYF | TGCAGCGTCCCTGGACTAGCGGGAGAGACCCAGTACTTC
TRBJ2-2 | TRBV20-1 | NA | few | CSATLAQNTGELFF | TGCAGTGCCACCCTGGCACAGAACACCGGGGAGCTGTTTTTT
TRBJ2-5 | TRBV5-4 | TRBD2 | few | CASTHKKGGREETQYF | TGTGCCAGCACCCATAAGAAGGGCGGGAGGGAAGAGACCCAGTACTTC
TRBJ2-5 | TRBV28 | NA | NA | CASGTSTQETQYF | TGTGCCAGCGGGACCTCGACGCAAGAGACCCAGTACTTC
TRBJ1-1 | TRBV6-4 | TRBD1 | NA | CASREQGRGTEAFF | TGTGCCAGCAGAGAACAGGGGCGGGGGACTGAAGCTTTCTTT
TRBJ2-5 | TRBV7-2 | TRBD2 | NA | CASSSLREGRETQYF | TGTGCCAGCAGCTCTTTGCGGGAGGGCCGAGAGACCCAGTACTTC
TRBJ2-5 | TRBV12-5 | NA | NA | CASALGGPGETQYF | TGTGCTAGTGCCCTCGGAGGGCCTGGGGAGACCCAGTACTTC
TRBJ1-1 | TRBV5-1 | NA | NA | CASSFTGGANTEAFF | TGCGCCAGCAGCTTCACGGGAGGGGCGAACACTGAAGCTTTCTTT
TRBJ1-6 | TRBV27 | TRBD1 | few | CASSPLGTANSPLHF | TGTGCCAGCAGTCCGCTAGGGACAGCGAATTCACCCCTCCACTTT
TRBJ1-1 | TRBV12-3/TRBV12-4 | NA | few | CASVRGEVMTEAFF | TGTGCCAGCGTCCGGGGGGAGGTAATGACTGAAGCTTTCTTT
TRBJ1-1 | TRBV5-4 | NA | NA | CASRGVLGTEAFF | TGTGCCAGCAGAGGAGTCCTTGGGACTGAAGCTTTCTTT
TRBJ1-6 | TRBV6-1 | TRBD1 | NA | CASSIDRVRNSPLHF | TGTGCCAGCAGTATTGACAGGGTCCGGAATTCACCCCTCCACTTT
TRBJ1-5 | TRBV30 | NA | NA | CAWGPGGNQPQHF | TGTGCCTGGGGGCCCGGGGGCAATCAGCCCCAGCATTTT
TRBJ2-2 | TRBV7-2 | NA | many | CASSPGKMYTGELFF | TGTGCCAGCAGCCCGGGGAAAATGTACACCGGGGAGCTGTTTTTT
TRBJ2-3 | TRBV12-3/TRBV12-4 | NA | few | CASSFPHGGTQYF | TGTGCCAGCAGTTTCCCCCATGGGGGTACGCAGTATTTT
TRBJ1-1 | TRBV6-5 | TRBD1 | NA | CASSTGQGSWTTEAFF | TGTGCCAGCAGTACTGGACAGGGAAGTTGGACCACTGAAGCTTTCTTT
TRBJ2-2 | TRBV6-6 | NA | few | CASSSDRFARELFF | TGTGCCAGCAGTTCGGACCGGTTTGCAAGGGAGCTGTTTTTT
TRBJ1-5 | TRBV12-3/TRBV12-4 | NA | NA | CASSFFQGGYQPQHF | TGTGCCAGCAGTTTTTTTCAGGGCGGGTATCAGCCCCAGCATTTT
TRBJ1-3 | TRBV7-6 | NA | few | CASTSRRDSGNTIYF | TGTGCCAGCACCTCCAGACGGGATTCTGGAAACACCATATATTTT
TRBJ2-7 | TRBV27 | NA | few | CASSSHGYEQYF | TGTGCCAGCAGTTCCCACGGCTACGAGCAGTACTTC
TRBJ1-2 | TRBV12-3/TRBV12-4 | NA | many | CASSQGYYGYTF | TGTGCCAGCAGTCAGGGGTACTATGGCTACACCTTC
TRBJ2-1 | TRBV6-2/TRBV6-3 | NA | NA | CASREGGTYNEQFF | TGTGCCAGCAGGGAGGGGGGCACCTACAATGAGCAGTTCTTC
TRBJ1-1 | TRBV20-1 | NA | NA | CSAREDPNTEAFF | TGCAGTGCTAGAGAAGACCCGAACACTGAAGCTTTCTTT
TRBJ2-3 | TRBV29-1 | TRBD2 | NA | CSPGHRTSGSGADTQYF | TGCAGTCCCGGACACAGGACTAGCGGGAGTGGGGCAGATACGCAGTATTTT
TRBJ2-1 | TRBV5-6 | NA | once | CASTMTGSYNEQFF | TGTGCCAGCACCATGACAGGCTCCTACAATGAGCAGTTCTTC
TRBJ2-3 | TRBV24-1 | NA | few | CATSEGTDTQYF | TGTGCCACCAGTGAGGGCACAGATACGCAGTATTTT
TRBJ2-3 | TRBV29-1 | TRBD2 | once | CSVERTSGSGDTQYF | TGCAGCGTTGAAAGGACTAGCGGGAGTGGGGATACGCAGTATTTT
TRBJ1-5 | TRBV28 | NA | many | CAWGPNQPQHF | TGTGCCTGGGGGCCCAATCAGCCCCAGCATTTT